A selection of T cell receptor beta chains follows, all from one sample in a study of cytomegalovirus exposure and HLA in healthy donors. The method was immunoSEQ multiplex PCR; TCRdb's version includes in-frame clones alone and lacks a portion of them. The table lists 150,000 to 200,000 clones, about 79% of them singletons. The sequenced sample consisted of PBMCs. The receptors here all came from a man between 45 and 60 years old in good health and CMV-seropositive. Both conserved end residues are part of each CDR3. The D gene is left open where the match is weak. Rows give clone size only sometimes, using once, few, many, or a class for an expanded clone.

TGCGCCAGCAGTGAGTCGGCGGGAGGGCCTAAGGAGACCCAGTACTTC CASSESAGGPKETQYF TRBV10-2 16 TRBD2 NA TRBJ2-5
TGTGCCAGCAGCCCTTTGCTAGACTTTGAAGCTTTCTTT CASSPLLDFEAFF TRBV27 13 NA NA TRBJ1-1
TGTGCCAGTAGTATAGCGGGGGGGCGACAGCCCCAGCATTTT CASSIAGGRQPQHF TRBV19 14 NA few TRBJ1-5
TGTGCCAGCAGCGACCCAGGTAGCGTCTACGAGCAGTACTTC CASSDPGSVYEQYF TRBV6-5 14 NA NA TRBJ2-7
TGTGCCAGTAGTATCAACCTACGGGACAGCATGGAGCTGTTTTTT CASSINLRDSMELFF TRBV19 15 TRBD1 NA TRBJ2-2
TGTGCCAGCGTTGCGTCAGATACGCAGTATTTT CASVASDTQYF TRBV7-9 11 NA NA TRBJ2-3
TGTGCCAGCAGGGGGACAGGGTTGGGGACCCAGTACTTC CASRGTGLGTQYF TRBV2 13 TRBD1 NA TRBJ2-5
TGTGCCAGCAGGACAGGGTGGACTGAAGCTTTCTTT CASRTGWTEAFF TRBV11-2 12 TRBD1 NA TRBJ1-1
TGCGCCAGCAGCTTTGGGACAGGAGGTTCGAATGAGCAGTTCTTC CASSFGTGGSNEQFF TRBV5-1 15 TRBD1 NA TRBJ2-1
TGTGCCAGCAGTTCGGGACAGGGGATGACAGATACGCAGTATTTT CASSSGQGMTDTQYF TRBV27 15 TRBD1 NA TRBJ2-3
TGTGCCAGTAGCCCTCAGGGGCCTGGAAACACCATATATTTT CASSPQGPGNTIYF TRBV19 14 NA NA TRBJ1-3
TGTGCCAGCAGCTATTCGGGGGAGGACTTAGAGACCCAGTACTTC CASSYSGEDLETQYF TRBV7-3 15 NA NA TRBJ2-5
TGTGCCAGTAGTATTAGCGGGAGGGCCGACGAGCAGTACTTC CASSISGRADEQYF TRBV19 14 TRBD2 NA TRBJ2-7
TGTGCCAGCAGCTTTGAACGGGGTAACGACGAGCAGTACTTC CASSFERGNDEQYF TRBV11-1 14 NA NA TRBJ2-7
TGTGCCAGCAGCATACAGGAGAACTATGGCTACACCTTC CASSIQENYGYTF TRBV6-1 13 NA NA TRBJ1-2
TGCGCCAGCAGCCAAGATAACGCAGGGGGCTTCTATGGCTACACCTTC CASSQDNAGGFYGYTF TRBV4-1 16 TRBD1 NA TRBJ1-2
TGTGCCAGCAGCTCCCAACAGGGCCGGGGTGGTGGCTACACCTTC CASSSQQGRGGGYTF TRBV7-2 15 NA NA TRBJ1-2
TGTGCCAGCAGCCGGACAGGTGACGGCACTGAAGCTTTCTTT CASSRTGDGTEAFF TRBV7-9 14 TRBD1 NA TRBJ1-1
TGTGCCAGTAGTATAGATGAGCGGGAGGCTATTCGCACAGATACGCAGTATTTT CASSIDEREAIRTDTQYF TRBV19 18 TRBD2 NA TRBJ2-3
TGTGCCAGTACACCTCGGGGCCAAGAGACCCAGTACTTC CASTPRGQETQYF TRBV19 13 NA NA TRBJ2-5
TGTGCCAGCAGTGATGGTTTGCAGGGTGAGGAAAAACTGTTTTTT CASSDGLQGEEKLFF TRBV6-1 15 NA NA TRBJ1-4
TGTGCCAGCAGCCTACAACGAGGGACAGATACGCAGTATTTT CASSLQRGTDTQYF TRBV11-2 14 NA once TRBJ2-3
TGTGCCAGCAGCCACGGGGGGGCCCAAGAGACCCAGTACTTC CASSHGGAQETQYF TRBV7-7 14 TRBD2 NA TRBJ2-5